The 32 T cell receptor beta chains presented below share a single source sample, sequenced in a study of T cell repertoires in cytomegalovirus infection. In TCRdb, the reads were re-called with MiXCR into one record per CDR3 protein. Of around 280,000 distinct CDR3 sequences in the sample, about 13% were seen once. The sample comprised PBMCs. The receptors were sampled from a human donor in good health (CMV status not recorded). Some clones in this sample may be carry-over from other donors' samples.

This clonotype was detected ten times or more. One end of the junction varies from germline; a read error may be responsible. This chain joins TRBV7-7 and TRBJ2-1, with D perhaps matching TRBD1 (5 bases). Germline lookup yields CDR1 SSHAT and CDR2 FNYEAQ (reference sequence). This CDR3 contains 13 residues. The CDR3 bases are TGTGCTAGCAGCCTCGGACAAACCAATGAGCAGTTCTTC. Translation: CASSLGQTNEQFF. The whole variable domain, remainder taken from reference TRBV7-7 and TRBJ2-1, is GAGVSQSPRYKVTKRGQDVTLRCDPISSHATLYWYQQALGQGPEFLTYFNYEAQPDKSGLPSDRFSAERPEGSISTLTIQRTEQRDSAMYRCASSLGQTNEQFFGPGTRLTVL.

The J gene is TRBJ1-1, the V gene TRBV6-1; possibly TRBD1 for D (5 bases). Germline V gene lookup returns CDR1 MNHNS and CDR2 SASEGT. This CDR3 has 15 amino acids. Deletions cut 2 bases from V and 1 base from J, with 11 bases between. The CDR3 is CASSEPGTENTEAFF. The CDR3 DNA follows: TGTGCCAGCAGTGAACCCGGGACGGAGAACACTGAAGCTTTCTTT.

A few counts support this clonotype. The rearrangement uses TRBV28 and TRBJ1-4, with TRBD1 identical over 7 bases. V lost 9 bases and J lost 8; bases outside the gene matches: 6. Germline assignment: CDR1 MDHEN and CDR2 SYDVKM. The CDR3 sequence is 12 residues long. The DNA of the CDR3 is TGTGCCAGTCGACAGGGCGCGGAAAAACTGTTTTTT. This codes for CASRQGAEKLFF.

This clonotype was picked up many times. The genes are TRBV7-8 and TRBJ2-1; the match to TRBD2 covers 16 bases. V was clipped by 0 bases and J by 0 bases; unmatched bases: 5. The CDR3 spans 20 residues. The V gene's germline CDR1 is SGHVS and CDR2 FQNEAQ. This CDR3 reads CASSLAPGLAGGPSYNEQFF. CDR3 coding DNA: TGTGCCAGCAGCTTAGCACCGGGACTAGCGGGAGGGCCCTCCTACAATGAGCAGTTCTTC.

This clonotype was recorded many times. This chain links TRBV7-6 with TRBJ2-1; 9 nucleotides agree with TRBD1. The CDR3 has 15 amino acids. V gave up 5 bases and J gave up 8 bases; unmatched junction bases: 10. Germline V gives CDR1 SGHVS, CDR2 FNYEAQ. The CDR3 DNA is TGTGCCAGCAGCCCCGCGGGGGACAGGGTGTATGAGCAGTTCTTC. Translation: CASSPAGDRVYEQFF.

Here the CDR3 reads CSVGQGRTYEQYF. Here the CDR3 DNA reads TGCAGCGTGGGACAGGGCAGGACCTACGAGCAGTACTTC. The chain couples TRBV29-1 to TRBJ2-7, with TRBD1 matching 9 bases. The junction had 5 bases not matched to a gene; V was cut back by 6 bases and J by 2 bases. The CDR3 runs 13 residues. Germline-derived CDR1 and CDR2 are SQVTM and ANQGSEA.

The J gene is TRBJ2-1, the V gene TRBV5-1; the match to TRBD2 covers 7 bases. The germline V gene has CDR1 SGHRS and CDR2 YFSETQ. The V segment lost 1 base and the J segment 0 bases; nucleotides outside the gene matches: 4. The CDR3 is 16 residues long. As DNA, the CDR3 is TGCGCCAGCAGCTTGCACGGCGGGAGCTCCTACAATGAGCAGTTCTTC. Protein: CASSLHGGSSYNEQFF.

This clonotype turned up a few times. The chain is built from TRBV25-1 and TRBJ1-1; 11 bases match TRBD1. With 8 bases clipped from V and 4 bases from J, the junction kept 3 bases outside the gene matches. Germline V CDR1 and CDR2: MGHDK, SYGVNS. CDR3 size: 13 residues. CDR3 nucleotide sequence: TGTGCCAGCCGGACAGGGGGCATCACTGAAGCTTTCTTT. Translating gives CASRTGGITEAFF.

The chain combines TRBV20-1 with TRBJ2-7; D may be TRBD1 (5 bases). Trimming shortened V by 5 bases and J by 7 bases, and 15 bases separated the two germline ends. In germline, CDR1 is DFQATT, CDR2 SNEGSKA (reference sequence). The CDR3 has 12 amino acids. The CDR3 sequence is CSACVREEEQYF. CDR3 in DNA: TGCAGTGCTTGCGTCAGGGAAGAAGAGCAGTACTTC.

This clonotype was observed at least ten times. This chain connects TRBV12-3 or TRBV12-4 to TRBJ2-1; 8 positions match TRBD1. The J segment lost 6 bases and the V segment lost 0 bases, leaving 4 bases of the junction unmatched. This CDR3 comprises 15 residues. The CDR3 loop reads CASSLASTGGNEQFF. The CDR3 DNA sequence: TGTGCCAGCAGTTTAGCCTCCACAGGGGGCAATGAGCAGTTCTTC.

This clonotype was seen many times. The chain couples TRBV10-3 to TRBJ1-5, with 9 bases identical to TRBD1. The ends lost 4 bases at V and 1 base at J; junction bases unmatched: 2. The CDR3 totals 15 residues. Germline values: CDR1 ENHRY, CDR2 SYGVKD. DNA of the CDR3: TGTGCCATCAGTGGGACAGGGGAAAGCAATCAGCCCCAGCATTTT. It translates to CAISGTGESNQPQHF.

The chain employs TRBV19 and TRBJ2-4, with 8 nucleotides matching TRBD2. J lost 0 bases, V lost 3 bases, and 4 bases had no gene match. This CDR3 spans 16 amino acids. Germline CDR1 LNHDA, CDR2 SQIVND (reference sequence). In DNA, the CDR3 is TGTGCCAGTAGTATTACGGGAGGGCTAGCCAAAAACATTCAGTACTTC. It specifies CASSITGGLAKNIQYF.

The sample holds a few counts of this clonotype. This chain connects TRBV7-3 to TRBJ2-1, with 9 bases that match TRBD2. The germline gives CDR1 SGHTA, CDR2 FQGTGA. The CDR3 length is 15 residues. V dropped 4 bases and J dropped 9; count of bases not matched to a gene: 10. CDR3 DNA: TGTGCCAGCAGCTCCCTAAGCGGGAGGTTGGGTGAGCAGTTCTTC. It codes for CASSSLSGRLGEQFF.

The chain recombines TRBV6-5 with TRBJ2-3; TRBD2 might be the D (6 bases). Germline assignment: CDR1 MNHEY and CDR2 SVGAGI. The CDR3 is made up of 16 amino acids. Trimming removed 6 bases from V and 4 bases from J, with 20 bases in between. CDR3 bases: TGTGCCAGCAGGTTAACTGGCGGGGTAACCTCAGATACGCAGTATTTT. Protein sequence: CASRLTGGVTSDTQYF.

This chain connects TRBV7-6 to TRBJ2-7, with TRBD1 matching 8 bases. Per germline, CDR1 SGHVS and CDR2 FNYEAQ. This CDR3 spans 16 amino acids. J was trimmed by 3 bases and V by 0 bases; bases with no gene match: 7. The CDR3 sequence is CASSLARQGKSYEQYF. CDR3 sequence (DNA): TGTGCCAGCAGCTTAGCCAGACAGGGGAAGAGCTACGAGCAGTACTTC.

This clonotype was observed at least ten times. The chain combines TRBV12-3 or TRBV12-4 with TRBJ1-2, with unresolved D. The CDR3 is made up of 12 amino acids. The germline V and J ends were trimmed by 2 bases and 4 bases, with 5 bases remaining between them. The CDR3 bases are TGTGCCAGCAGTTTAAATAGCTATGGCTACACCTTC. It specifies CASSLNSYGYTF.

In this sample, this clonotype turned up a few times. The CDR3 DNA is TGCGCCAGCAGCTGGGGACTAGCGGGGTCGAATGAGCAGTTCTTC. Protein product: CASSWGLAGSNEQFF. This chain uses TRBV5-1 with TRBJ2-1, with 13 bases identical to TRBD2. Germline assignment: CDR1 SGHRS and CDR2 YFSETQ. V dropped 3 bases and J dropped 7; count of bases not matched to a gene: 4. The CDR3 totals 15 residues.

This clonotype has at least ten counts. The chain couples TRBV7-3 to TRBJ1-5, with TRBD1 matching 9 bases. Germline V gives CDR1 SGHTA, CDR2 FQGTGA. With 7 bases clipped from V and 3 bases from J, the junction kept 4 bases outside the gene matches. This CDR3 is built from 14 residues. The DNA for the CDR3 is TGTGCCAGCATTTGGGACAGGGACAATCAGCCCCAGCATTTT. Translated, it gives CASIWDRDNQPQHF.

The chain couples TRBV7-2 to TRBJ2-1; D may be TRBD1 (5 bases). The CDR3 is 15 residues long. Trimming removed 3 bases from V and 4 bases from J, with 13 bases in between. CDR1 and CDR2 (germline): SGHTA, FQGNSA. Written as DNA, the CDR3 is TGTGCCAGCAGCTTGGGGCCCCTAGGGTACAATGAGCAGTTCTTC. Translated, it gives CASSLGPLGYNEQFF.

This clonotype was detected a few times. The chain couples TRBV4-1 to TRBJ2-7, with D maybe TRBD1 (5 bases). CDR3 size: 13 residues. Looked up from germline, CDR1 is MGHRA and CDR2 is YSYEKL. V was clipped by 0 bases and J by 3 bases, with 6 bases between them. CDR3 DNA sequence: TGCGCCAGCAGCCAAGAACAGGTCTACGAGCAGTACTTC. This gives the protein CASSQEQVYEQYF.

This clonotype was detected many times. The rearrangement uses TRBV14 and TRBJ2-1, with D possibly TRBD1 on 5 matching bases. V gave up 2 bases and J gave up 4 bases, with 9 bases separating them. CDR1 and CDR2 from the germline V gene are SGHDN and FVKESK. The CDR3 runs 14 residues. CDR3 region: CASSQSQGYNEQFF. In DNA form, the CDR3 reads TGTGCCAGCAGCCAATCTCAGGGATACAATGAGCAGTTCTTC.

This chain uses TRBV20-1 with TRBJ2-3; D remains ambiguous. Germline loops: CDR1 DFQATT, CDR2 SNEGSKA (reference sequence). CDR3 length equals 12 residues. V was cut by 0 bases and J by 3 bases, with 4 bases left in between. The CDR3: CSARDLTDTQYF. CDR3 nucleotides: TGCAGTGCTAGAGATCTGACAGATACGCAGTATTTT.

The table lists this clonotype with many counts. This sequence joins TRBV28 and TRBJ2-5, with D perhaps TRBD2 (7 bases). The ends were cut back, 3 bases at V and 5 bases at J, with 16 bases in the middle. This CDR3 contains 15 residues. Germline values: CDR1 MDHEN, CDR2 SYDVKM. CDR3 loop: CASSFSRGGLETQYF. Written as DNA, the CDR3 is TGTGCCAGCAGTTTTAGTAGGGGGGGTCTGGAGACCCAGTACTTC.

At least ten counts were recorded for this clonotype. This rearrangement joins TRBV7-9 to TRBJ2-4, with 7 bases fitting TRBD1. The V and J ends lost 7 bases and 4 bases, in that order; junction bases with no gene match: 13. Germline values: CDR1 SEHNR, CDR2 FQNEAQ (reference sequence). The CDR3 contains 16 residues. CDR3 nucleotides: TGTGCCAGCACCGCCGTCCTTGGGGACAGAAAAAACATTCAGTACTTC. This gives the protein CASTAVLGDRKNIQYF.

This clonotype has a count of ten or more. The chain uses TRBV7-2 and TRBJ2-1, with 7 bases identical to TRBD2. The CDR3 extends over 14 amino acids. Unmatched junction bases numbered 11, after V lost 10 bases and J lost 5 bases. Germline CDR1 SGHTA, CDR2 FQGNSA. CDR3 bases: TGTGCCACCTCGGGGAGGGTTGCTCACAATGAGCAGTTCTTC. Translated: CATSGRVAHNEQFF.

This clonotype was seen ten or more times. This chain uses TRBV7-2 with TRBJ2-3, with TRBD2 identical over 10 bases. The CDR3 covers 18 residues. Germline-derived CDR1 and CDR2 are SGHTA and FQGNSA. V was pared by 1 base and J by 3 bases, with 10 bases of the junction left unmatched. CDR3 DNA: TGTGCCAGCAGCTTAGGGGGCATATGGACTAGCGGTACAGATACGCAGTATTTT. Translation: CASSLGGIWTSGTDTQYF.

This clonotype was seen only once. The gene calls are TRBV20-1 and TRBJ2-5; possibly TRBD2 for D (5 bases). This CDR3 has 15 amino acids. The germline CDR1 and CDR2 sequences are DFQATT and SNEGSKA (reference sequence). V lost 3 bases, J lost 3 bases, and 17 bases lay in between. The CDR3 DNA reads TGCAGTGCTAGCCCCTCGGCTAGGAGGAAAGAGACCCAGTACTTC. It encodes CSASPSARRKETQYF.

This chain connects TRBV5-1 to TRBJ1-1; tentatively, D is TRBD1 (5 bases). This CDR3 is 15 amino acids long. The germline V gene encodes CDR1 SGHRS and CDR2 YFSETQ. Trimming stripped 4 bases from V and 2 bases from J, with 15 bases between. The CDR3 loop is CASSATRGLNTEAFF. For the CDR3, the DNA is TGCGCCAGCAGCGCAACTAGGGGCCTCAACACTGAAGCTTTCTTT.

This clonotype was recorded at least ten times. V is TRBV7-2 and J is TRBJ2-4; D is tentatively TRBD1 or TRBD2 (5 bases each). V was cut by 5 bases and J by 7 bases, with 12 bases left in between. The CDR3 spans 13 residues. Germline CDR1 is SGHTA and CDR2 is FQGNSA. DNA for the CDR3: TGTGCCAGCAGCCCCATGAGGGGCAACATTCAGTACTTC. It translates to CASSPMRGNIQYF.

This clonotype was recorded a few times. The chain employs TRBV5-1 and TRBJ2-5, with TRBD1 as a possible D gene (6 bases). CDR3 length: 13 amino acids. With 2 bases removed from V and 5 bases from J, the gap between germline ends came to 10 bases. Germline CDR1 SGHRS, CDR2 YFSETQ. CDR3 loop: CASSFEGVETQYF. In nucleotides, the CDR3 is TGCGCCAGCAGCTTCGAGGGGGTGGAGACCCAGTACTTC. Looking up the rest from reference TRBV5-1 and TRBJ2-5 gives the full variable domain: KAGVTQTPRYLIKTRGQQVTLSCSPISGHRSVSWYQQTPGQGLQFLFEYFSETQRNKGNFPGRFSGRQFSNSRSEMNVSTLELGDSALYLCASSFEGVETQYFGPGTRLLVL.

This clonotype was counted only a few times. The V call is TRBV28, the J call TRBJ2-7; 8 bases are a match to TRBD1. Germline CDR1 reads MDHEN; CDR2 reads SYDVKM. The CDR3 runs 13 residues. Trimming removed 10 bases from V and 3 bases from J; junction bases left unmatched: 8. CDR3 in amino acids: CATIDRGNYEQYF. The DNA for the CDR3 is TGTGCCACCATTGACAGGGGTAACTACGAGCAGTACTTC.

This clonotype was recorded many times. The CDR3 coding sequence is TGTGCCAGCATAAGCGGGGGGTCCTACGAGCAGTACTTC. This encodes CASISGGSYEQYF. The chain uses TRBV6-1 and TRBJ2-7, with TRBD2 identical over 9 bases. Germline V gene sequence: CDR1 MNHNS, CDR2 SASEGT. V shed 7 bases and J 1 base; nucleotides not matched to a gene: 2. This CDR3 has 13 amino acids.